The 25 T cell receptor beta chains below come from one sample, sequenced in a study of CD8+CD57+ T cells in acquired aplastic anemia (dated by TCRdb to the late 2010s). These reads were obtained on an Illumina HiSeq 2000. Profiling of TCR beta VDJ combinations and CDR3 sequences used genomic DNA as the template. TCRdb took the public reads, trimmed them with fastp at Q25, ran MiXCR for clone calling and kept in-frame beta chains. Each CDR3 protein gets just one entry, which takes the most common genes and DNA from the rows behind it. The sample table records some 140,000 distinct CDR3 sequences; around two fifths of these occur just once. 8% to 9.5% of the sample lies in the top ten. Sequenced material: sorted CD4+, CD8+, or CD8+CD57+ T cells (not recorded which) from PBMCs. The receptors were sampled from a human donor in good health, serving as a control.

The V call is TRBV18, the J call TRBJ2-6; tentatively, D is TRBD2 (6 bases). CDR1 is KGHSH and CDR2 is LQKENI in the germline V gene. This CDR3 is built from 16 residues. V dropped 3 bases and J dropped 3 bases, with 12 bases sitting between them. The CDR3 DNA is TGTGCCAGCTCACCGGGAAGGAGGGGTGGGGCCAACGTCCTGACTTTC. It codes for CASSPGRRGGANVLTF.

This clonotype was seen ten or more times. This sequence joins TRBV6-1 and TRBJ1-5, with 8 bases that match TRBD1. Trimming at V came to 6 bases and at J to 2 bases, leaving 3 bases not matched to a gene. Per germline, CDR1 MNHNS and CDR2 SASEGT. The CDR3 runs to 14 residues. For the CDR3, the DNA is TGTGCCAGCAGGGGGACAGGAGGCAATCAGCCCCAGCATTTT. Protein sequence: CASRGTGGNQPQHF.

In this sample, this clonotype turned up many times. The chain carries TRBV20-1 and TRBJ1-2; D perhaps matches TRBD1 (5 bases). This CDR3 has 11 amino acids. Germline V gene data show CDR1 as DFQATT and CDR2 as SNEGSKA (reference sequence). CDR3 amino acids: CSLRDGYGYTF. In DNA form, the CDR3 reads TGCAGCCTCCGGGACGGCTATGGCTACACCTTC.

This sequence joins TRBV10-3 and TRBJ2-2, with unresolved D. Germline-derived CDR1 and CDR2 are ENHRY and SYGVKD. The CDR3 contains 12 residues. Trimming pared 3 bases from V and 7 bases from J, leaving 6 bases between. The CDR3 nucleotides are TGTGCCATCAGTGATGGGTACGGGGAGCTGTTTTTT. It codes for CAISDGYGELFF.

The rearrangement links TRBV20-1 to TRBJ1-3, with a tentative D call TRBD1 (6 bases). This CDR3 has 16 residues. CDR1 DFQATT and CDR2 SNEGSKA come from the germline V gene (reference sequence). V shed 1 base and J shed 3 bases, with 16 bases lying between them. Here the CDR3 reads CSARAGVGGVGNTIYF. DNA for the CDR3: TGCAGTGCTAGAGCAGGGGTTGGGGGAGTTGGAAACACCATATATTTT.

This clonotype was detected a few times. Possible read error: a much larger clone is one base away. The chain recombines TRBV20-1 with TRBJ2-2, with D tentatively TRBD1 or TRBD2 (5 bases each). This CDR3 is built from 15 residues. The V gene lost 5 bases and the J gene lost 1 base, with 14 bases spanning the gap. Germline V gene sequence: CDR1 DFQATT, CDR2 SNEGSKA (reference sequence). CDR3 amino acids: CSARTGAGNTGELFF. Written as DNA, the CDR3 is TGCAGTGCTCGCACCGGGGCAGGGAACACCGGGGAGCTGTTTTTT.

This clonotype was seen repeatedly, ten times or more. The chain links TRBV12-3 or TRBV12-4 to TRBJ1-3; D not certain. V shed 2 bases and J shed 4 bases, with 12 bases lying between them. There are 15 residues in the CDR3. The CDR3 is CASSLLAGRGNTIYF. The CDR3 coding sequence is TGTGCCAGCAGTTTACTGGCAGGCCGCGGAAACACCATATATTTT.

The CDR3 sequence is CASRDPGTPPEQYF. The CDR3 DNA sequence: TGTGCCAGCAGGGACCCCGGGACGCCTCCCGAGCAGTACTTC. V and J are TRBV2 and TRBJ2-7; D possibly uses TRBD1 or TRBD2 (5 bases each). Germline CDR1 reads SNHLY; CDR2 reads FYNNEI. V was pared by 6 bases and J by 6 bases, with 18 bases between. The CDR3 is 14 residues long.

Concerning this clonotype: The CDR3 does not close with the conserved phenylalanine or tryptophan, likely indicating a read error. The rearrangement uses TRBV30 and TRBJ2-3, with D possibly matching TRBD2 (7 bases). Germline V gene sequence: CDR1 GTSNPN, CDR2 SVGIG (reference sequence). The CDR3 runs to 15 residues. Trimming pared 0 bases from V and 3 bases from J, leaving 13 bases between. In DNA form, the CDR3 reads TGTGCCTGGAGTGTACTACGGGGGGCAACAGATACGCAGTATCTT. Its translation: CAWSVLRGATDTQYL.

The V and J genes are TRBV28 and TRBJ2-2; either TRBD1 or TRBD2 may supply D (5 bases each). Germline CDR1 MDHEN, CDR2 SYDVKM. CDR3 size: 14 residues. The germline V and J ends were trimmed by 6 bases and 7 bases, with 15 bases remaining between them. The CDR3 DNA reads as TGTGCCAGCAGCCCCGGGGCGGTTGGCGGGGAGCTGTTTTTT. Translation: CASSPGAVGGELFF.

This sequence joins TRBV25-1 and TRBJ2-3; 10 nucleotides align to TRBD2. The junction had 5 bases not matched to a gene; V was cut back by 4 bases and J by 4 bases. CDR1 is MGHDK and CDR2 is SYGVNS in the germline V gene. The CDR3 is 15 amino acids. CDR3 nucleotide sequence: TGTGCCAGCAGTGCCCTAGCGGGAGCATCAGATACGCAGTATTTT. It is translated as CASSALAGASDTQYF.

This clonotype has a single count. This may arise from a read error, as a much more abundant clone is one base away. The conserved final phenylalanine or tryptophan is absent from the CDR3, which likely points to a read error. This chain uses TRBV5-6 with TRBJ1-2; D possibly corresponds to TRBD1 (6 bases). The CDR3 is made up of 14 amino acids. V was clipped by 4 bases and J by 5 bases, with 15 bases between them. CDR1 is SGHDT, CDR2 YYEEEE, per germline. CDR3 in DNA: TGTGCCAGCAGCCCAGGGACACGGGGGTATGGCTACACCCTC. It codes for CASSPGTRGYGYTL.

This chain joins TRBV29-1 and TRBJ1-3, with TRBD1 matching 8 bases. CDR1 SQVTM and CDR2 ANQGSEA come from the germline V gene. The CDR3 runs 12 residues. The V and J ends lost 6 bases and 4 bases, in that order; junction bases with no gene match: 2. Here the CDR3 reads CSVDRGGNTIYF. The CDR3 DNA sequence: TGCAGCGTAGACAGGGGCGGAAACACCATATATTTT. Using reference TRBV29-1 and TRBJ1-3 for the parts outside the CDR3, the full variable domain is SAVISQKPSRDICQRGTSLTIQCQVDSQVTMMFWYRQQPGQSLTLIATANQGSEATYESGFVIDKFPISRPNLTFSTLTVSNMSPEDSSIYLCSVDRGGNTIYFGEGSWLTVV.

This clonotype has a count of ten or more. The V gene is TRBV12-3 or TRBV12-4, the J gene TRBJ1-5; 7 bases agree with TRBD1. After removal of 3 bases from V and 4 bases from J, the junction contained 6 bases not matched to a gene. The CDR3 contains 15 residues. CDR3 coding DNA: TGTGCCAGCAGTTTCACAGGGGAGGGGAATCAGCCCCAGCATTTT. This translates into CASSFTGEGNQPQHF.

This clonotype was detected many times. The CDR3 loop reads CSPGVQETQYF. The DNA of the CDR3 is TGCAGCCCGGGGGTACAAGAGACCCAGTACTTC. V gene TRBV20-1 combines with J gene TRBJ2-5; a weak D match, TRBD2 (6 bases). Germline V CDR1 and CDR2: DFQATT, SNEGSKA (reference sequence). This CDR3 is 11 amino acids long.

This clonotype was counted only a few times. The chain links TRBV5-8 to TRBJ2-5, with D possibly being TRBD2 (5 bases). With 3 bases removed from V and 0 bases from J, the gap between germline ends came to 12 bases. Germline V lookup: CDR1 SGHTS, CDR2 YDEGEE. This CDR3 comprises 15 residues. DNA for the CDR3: TGTGCCAGCAGCTCCCGCGGGCGGAACCAAGAGACCCAGTACTTC. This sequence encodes CASSSRGRNQETQYF.

CDR3 sequence: CASTGMDEQYF. Here the CDR3 DNA reads TGTGCCAGCACTGGTATGGACGAGCAGTACTTC. The rearrangement joins TRBV7-9 to TRBJ2-7, with unresolved D. The CDR3 is made up of 11 amino acids. From germline, CDR1 is SEHNR and CDR2 FQNEAQ (reference sequence). The germline V and J ends were trimmed by 7 bases and 5 bases, with 9 bases remaining between them. The entire variable domain, with the rest obtained from reference TRBV7-9 and TRBJ2-7, is as follows: DTGVSQNPRHKITKRGQNVTFRCDPISEHNRLYWYRQTLGQGPEFLTYFQNEAQLEKSRLLSDRFSAERPKGSFSTLEIQRTEQGDSAMYLCASTGMDEQYFGPGTRLTVT.

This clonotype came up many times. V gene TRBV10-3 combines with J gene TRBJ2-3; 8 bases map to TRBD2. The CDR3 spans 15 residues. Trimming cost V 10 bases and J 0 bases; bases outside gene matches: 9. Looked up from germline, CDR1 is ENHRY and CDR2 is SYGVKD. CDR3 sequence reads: CATQDSGISTDTQYF. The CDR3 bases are TGTGCCACCCAGGATAGCGGGATTAGCACAGATACGCAGTATTTT.

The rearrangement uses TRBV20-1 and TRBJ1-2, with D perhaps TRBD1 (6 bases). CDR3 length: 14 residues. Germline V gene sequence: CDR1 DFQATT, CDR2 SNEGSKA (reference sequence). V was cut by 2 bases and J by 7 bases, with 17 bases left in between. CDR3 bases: TGCAGTGCTAGACGGGGTCAGGGGCCGGTTGGCTACACCTTC. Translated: CSARRGQGPVGYTF.

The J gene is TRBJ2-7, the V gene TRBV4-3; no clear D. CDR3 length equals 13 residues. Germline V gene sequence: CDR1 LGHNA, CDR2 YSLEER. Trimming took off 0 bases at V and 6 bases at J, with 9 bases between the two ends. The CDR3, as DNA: TGCGCCAGCAGCCAAGAAGTGGGCTTCGAGCAGTACTTC. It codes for CASSQEVGFEQYF.

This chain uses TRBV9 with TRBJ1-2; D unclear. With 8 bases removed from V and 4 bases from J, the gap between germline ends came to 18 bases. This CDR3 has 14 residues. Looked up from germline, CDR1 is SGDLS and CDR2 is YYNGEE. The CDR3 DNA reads TGTGCCAGTACCAAGGATCCGAACTCCTATGGCTACACCTTC. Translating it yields CASTKDPNSYGYTF.

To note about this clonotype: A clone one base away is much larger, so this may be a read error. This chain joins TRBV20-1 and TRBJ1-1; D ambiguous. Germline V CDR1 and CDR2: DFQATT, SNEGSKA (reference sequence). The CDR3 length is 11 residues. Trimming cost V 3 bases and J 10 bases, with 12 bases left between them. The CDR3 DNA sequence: TGCAGTGCTAGTTCACTTTGGGGAGCTTTCTTT. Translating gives CSASSLWGAFF.

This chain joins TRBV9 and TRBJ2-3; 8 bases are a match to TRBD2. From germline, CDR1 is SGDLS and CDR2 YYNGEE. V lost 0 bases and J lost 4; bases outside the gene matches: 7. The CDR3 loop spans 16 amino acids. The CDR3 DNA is TGTGCCAGCAGCGTAGTTCCGGGGGGGCGATCAGATACGCAGTATTTT. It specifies CASSVVPGGRSDTQYF.

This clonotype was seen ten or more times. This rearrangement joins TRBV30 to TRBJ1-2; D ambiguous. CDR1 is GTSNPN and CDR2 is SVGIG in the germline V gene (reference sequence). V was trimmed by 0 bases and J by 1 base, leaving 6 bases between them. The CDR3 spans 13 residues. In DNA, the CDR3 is TGTGCCTGGAGTGTAAGCGGTAACTATGGCTACACCTTC. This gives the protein CAWSVSGNYGYTF. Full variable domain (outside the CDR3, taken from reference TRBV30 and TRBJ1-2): SQTIHQWPATLVQPVGSPLSLECTVEGTSNPNLYWYRQAAGRGLQLLFYSVGIGQISSEVPQNLSASRPQDRQFILSSKKLLLSDSGFYLCAWSVSGNYGYTFGSGTRLTVV.

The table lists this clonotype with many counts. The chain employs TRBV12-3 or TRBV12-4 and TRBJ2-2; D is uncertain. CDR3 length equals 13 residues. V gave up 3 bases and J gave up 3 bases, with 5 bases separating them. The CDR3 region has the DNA TGTGCCAGCAGTTTTTCGCACACCGGGGAGCTGTTTTTT. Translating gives CASSFSHTGELFF.